One and the same sample provided the 19 T cell receptor beta chains below, sequenced in a study of Ad26.COV2.S vaccination and SARS-CoV-2 variants. The method was immunoSEQ multiplex PCR; TCRdb's version includes in-frame clones alone and lacks a portion of them. This table has 380,000 or so clones, about 80% appearing once. Specified treatment: 19 received Ad26.COV2.S at low or high dose, single or two shots; roughly 5 received placebo; per-sample allocation not given. The samples were gathered on day 63 after the first injection of vaccine or placebo. This sample comprised peripheral blood, obtained in a trial of Ad26.COV2.S vaccine versus placebo. These receptors were taken from a person between 18 and 65 years old who received the Ad26.COV2.S COVID-19 vaccine or a placebo.

The V call is TRBV4-1, the J call TRBJ2-2; TRBD1 matches at 7 bases. CDR1 and CDR2 from the germline V gene are MGHRA and YSYEKL. This CDR3 has 16 amino acids. V shed 1 base and J 0 bases; nucleotides not matched to a gene: 2. The CDR3 sequence: CASSQATGPNTGELFF. CDR3 nucleotides: TGCGCCAGCAGCCAAGCGACAGGGCCGAACACCGGGGAGCTGTTTTTT.

This clone was detected only a few times. The rearrangement uses TRBV24-1 and TRBJ1-5; TRBD1 matches 9 bases. Germline V gives CDR1 KGHDR, CDR2 SFDVKD. The trim removed 9 bases at V and 3 bases at J, leaving 5 bases unmatched. The length of the CDR3 is 14 residues. The CDR3 sequence: CATGGTGFNQPQHF. The DNA of the CDR3 is TGTGCCACCGGGGGGACAGGGTTCAATCAGCCCCAGCATTTT.

As to this clone: At one of its ends the junction is not consistent with the germline gene, which may arise from a read error. The chain is built from TRBV5-5 and TRBJ1-2; maybe TRBD1 (5 bases). Per germline, CDR1 SGHKS and CDR2 YYEKEE (reference sequence). The CDR3 is 14 amino acids. CDR3 amino acids: CASSLEGSYYGYTF. As DNA, the CDR3 is TGTGCCAGCAGCTTGGAGGGGAGTTACTACGGCTACACCTTC.

The gene calls are TRBV6-2 or TRBV6-3 and TRBJ2-1; no clear D. The length of the CDR3 is 17 residues. The V end lost 0 bases, the J end lost 0 bases, and 12 bases lay between the germline ends. The germline V gene encodes CDR1 MNHEY and CDR2 SVGEGT. The DNA of the CDR3 is TGTGCCAGCAGTTACTCGACCAAGGAACTCTCCTACAATGAGCAGTTCTTC. This sequence encodes CASSYSTKELSYNEQFF.

CDR3 bases: TGTGCCAGCAGTTATTCGACAGGCACTAAAATAGTAGGCTACACCTTC. Translation: CASSYSTGTKIVGYTF. This chain joins TRBV6-5 and TRBJ1-2, with a weak D call TRBD1 (6 bases). This CDR3 spans 16 amino acids. V lost 3 bases to trimming and J lost 8 bases, with 22 bases between them. Germline V gives CDR1 MNHEY, CDR2 SVGAGI.

To note about this clone: Because the CDR3 is missing its conserved closing phenylalanine or tryptophan, this is likely a read error. Because the CDR3's place on the DNA is in doubt, the DNA is left out and the CDR3 is given as listed by TCRdb. V is TRBV13 and J is TRBJ2-7. From germline, CDR1 is PRHDT and CDR2 FYEKMQ (reference sequence). The CDR3 has 8 residues if both end residues are counted. CDR3 residues: CARPPGAL.

This chain joins TRBV13 and TRBJ2-7; D is undetermined. The CDR3 sequence is 12 residues long. Germline CDR1 reads PRHDT; CDR2 reads FYEKMQ (reference sequence). V lost 4 bases to trimming and J lost 5 bases, with 9 bases between them. The CDR3 region is CASSSQEHEQYF. The CDR3 DNA follows: TGTGCCAGCAGCTCCCAAGAGCACGAGCAGTACTTC.

The chain uses TRBV7-9 and TRBJ2-5, with D possibly matching TRBD2 (7 bases). Trimming stripped 11 bases from V and 2 bases from J, with 15 bases between. Germline V gene sequence: CDR1 SEHNR, CDR2 FQNEAQ (reference sequence). CDR3 length: 13 amino acids. CDR3 region: CASQEGGQETQYF. CDR3 in DNA: TGTGCCTCCCAAGAGGGGGGGCAAGAGACCCAGTACTTC.

This clone has just one count. The CDR3 here is CASSQGVGSNYGYTF. The CDR3 DNA reads TGTGCCAGCAGCCAAGGGGTTGGGTCCAACTATGGCTACACCTTC. The chain joins TRBV9 to TRBJ1-2; perhaps TRBD1 as D (5 bases). The CDR3 spans 15 residues. Per the germline V gene, CDR1 is SGDLS and CDR2 is YYNGEE. The V and J ends lost 4 bases and 2 bases respectively, with 15 bases between them.

The gene calls are TRBV23-1 and TRBJ1-4; 9 bases fit TRBD1. TRBV23-1 has ORF status, its function being uncertain. This CDR3 contains 16 residues. Germline trimming cut 4 bases from V and 7 bases from J; bases unmatched to any gene: 10. The CDR3 region has the DNA TGCGCCAGCAGTCCTAATCCGGGACAGGGAAGTGAAAAACTGTTTTTT. It is translated as CASSPNPGQGSEKLFF.

This clone was counted once. This chain links TRBV20-1 with TRBJ2-7; TRBD2 is a possible D gene (5 bases). Deletions cut 3 bases from V and 1 base from J, with 10 bases between. This CDR3 has 13 residues. CDR1 is DFQATT, CDR2 SNEGSKA, per germline (reference sequence). The CDR3 bases are TGCAGTGCTAGTTCTCTAGCTTCCTACGAGCAGTACTTC. Translation gives CSASSLASYEQYF.

A few counts support this clone. Germline is not matched at one junction end, which may reflect a read error. The gene calls are TRBV7-2 and TRBJ1-5; 9 nucleotides line up with TRBD1. Per the germline V gene, CDR1 is SGHTA and CDR2 is FQGNSA. There are 13 residues in the CDR3. The CDR3 here is CASSNRDRAAMNF. CDR3 nucleotides: TGTGCCAGCAGCAACCGGGACAGGGCAGCTATGAATTTT.

The V call is TRBV5-1, the J call TRBJ1-2, with 9 bases fitting TRBD1. The CDR3 runs 16 residues. Looked up from germline, CDR1 is SGHRS and CDR2 is YFSETQ. V was clipped by 5 bases and J by 2 bases; unmatched bases: 10. The CDR3 DNA sequence: TGCGCCAGCAGTTTAACAGGGGGCACTTTAAACTATGGCTACACCTTC. The encoded protein is CASSLTGGTLNYGYTF.

J is TRBJ2-5 and V is TRBV6-4; D is unresolved. Germline V lookup: CDR1 MRHNA, CDR2 SNTAGT. Between the trimmed V and J ends, which lost 11 bases and 1 base, there was a span of 14 bases. The CDR3 sequence is 13 residues long. The CDR3 is CAGSQDLQETQYF. CDR3 DNA sequence: TGTGCCGGATCCCAGGACCTCCAAGAGACCCAGTACTTC.

V usage is TRBV2 and J usage is TRBJ2-7; 8 bases are a match to TRBD2. V trimming: 6 bases; J trimming: 4 bases; junction bases outside the gene matches: 8. Germline loops: CDR1 SNHLY, CDR2 FYNNEI. The CDR3 covers 14 residues. The CDR3 DNA follows: TGTGCCAGCAGGGGTCCGACTAGCGCTTACGAGCAGTACTTC. This codes for CASRGPTSAYEQYF.

The chain is built from TRBV27 and TRBJ1-1; D is unresolved. Germline assignment: CDR1 MNHEY and CDR2 SMNVEV (reference sequence). Trimming removed 7 bases from V and 1 base from J, with 13 bases in between. The CDR3 is made up of 14 amino acids. For the CDR3, the DNA is TGTGCCAGCAAGCGTATAACCGAGAACACTGAAGCTTTCTTT. Its translation: CASKRITENTEAFF.

CDR3 region: CASGHRNTEAFF. In DNA, the CDR3 is TGTGCCAGTGGGCACCGGAACACTGAAGCTTTCTTT. The chain employs TRBV19 and TRBJ1-1; D not resolved. The CDR3 runs to 12 residues. Per the germline V gene, CDR1 is LNHDA and CDR2 is SQIVND (reference sequence). V gave up 8 bases and J gave up 1 base, with 8 bases separating them.

DNA of the CDR3: TGTGCCAGCAGCTTAGAAGGGGGCGCGGCTAATGAAAAACTGTTTTTT. Its protein product is CASSLEGGAANEKLFF. This chain connects TRBV11-3 to TRBJ1-4; 7 bases fit TRBD1. The CDR3 is 16 amino acids. V lost 0 bases, J lost 3 bases, and 4 bases stayed unmatched. Germline V gene lookup returns CDR1 SGHNT and CDR2 YENEEA. The full variable domain, with the rest looked up from reference TRBV11-3 and TRBJ1-4, is EAGVVQSPRYKIIEKKQPVAFWCNPISGHNTLYWYLQNLGQGPELLIRYENEEAVDDSQLPKDRFSAERLKGVDSTLKIQPAELGDSAVYLCASSLEGGAANEKLFFGSGTQLSVL.

The genes are TRBV9 and TRBJ2-1; 10 bases are a match to TRBD2. The CDR3 extends over 15 amino acids. Germline CDR1 reads SGDLS; CDR2 reads YYNGEE. Unmatched junction bases numbered 5, after V lost 4 bases and J lost 4 bases. CDR3 sequence: CASSPTSGTYNEQFF. CDR3 coding DNA: TGTGCCAGCAGCCCCACTAGCGGGACTTACAATGAGCAGTTCTTC.